Below, one TCR beta chain is given with its context. Its specificity is unknown. The sample comes from a study of shared clonotypes between healthy human individuals. Study overall: Three CD4 naive, three CD4 memory, two CD8 naive and one CD8 memory plate were used per donor.

Naive CD8 cells lacked CD45RO and underwent positive selection for CCR7, leaving out terminally differentiated effector memory CD45RA+ cells. Germline CDR1 and CDR2: MNHEY and SMNVEV (reference sequence). CDR3 length: 16 amino acids. J gave up 3 bases and V 5 bases, and 5 bases lay outside the gene matches. Study-level points and caveats: Larger richness was generally estimated for naive than memory subsets. Sharing across four donors was highest in naive CD4 (roughly 5%) and lowest in memory CD8 (around 0.4%).

Sequenced by immunoSEQ multiplex PCR; TCRdb stores in-frame clones only, minus some. This sample has approximately 740,000 clones, with around 93% found just once. The sequenced sample was naive CD8+ T cells sorted from blood. The sequence was obtained from a man aged 25 to 45 in good health. The chain uses TRBV27 and TRBJ2-1, with 12 bases matching TRBD2. CDR3 residues: CASSGGGLAGYNEQFF. The DNA of the CDR3 is TGTGCCAGCAGTGGGGGGGGACTAGCGGGCTACAATGAGCAGTTCTTC.